This T cell receptor (beta chain) was identified in a study of beta chain features in type 1 diabetes. Study context: Examination spanned around 100,000,000 sorted cells from all samples.

The authors reverse transcribed all of the isolated RNA, so sequencing captured expressed TCRB transcripts. Mean read depth for naive, central memory and regulatory T cell samples was roughly 4 million reads. Assay used: immunoSEQ multiplex PCR; TCRdb lists only in-frame clones, some missing. Of 300,000 or so clones listed, roughly 13% are singletons. This clone appeared a few times. The antigen is undetermined. It was via CD45RO/CCR7/CD25/CD127/CD95/CD27 that CD4+ naive, central memory, regulatory and stem cell-like memory cells were sorted. Points from the study as a whole: People with Type 1 diabetes carried modestly yet significantly shorter TCRB CDR3s in all four CD4+ subsets. Sequencing used cDNA, and cells with high TCR expression could therefore be over-represented.

V lost 5 bases and J 3 bases, leaving 11 bases between the germline ends. The CDR3 spans 12 residues. Germline V CDR1 and CDR2: GTSNPN, SVGIG (reference sequence). This receptor was obtained from a woman aged 18-30 years with type 1 diabetes. The material sequenced was naive CD4+ T cells from blood. The V call is TRBV30, the J call TRBJ2-7; the D gene is possibly TRBD1 (6 bases). CDR3 protein: CAWGQGGYEQYF. The DNA for the CDR3 is TGTGCCTGGGGACAAGGGGGCTACGAGCAGTACTTC.